What follows are 22 T cell receptor beta chains derived from one specimen sequenced in a study of T cell responses to AZD1222 COVID-19 vaccine. Generated by immunoSEQ multiplex PCR, the TCRdb table keeps only in-frame clones and is missing some. The profile shows roughly 150,000 clones, about 90% of them singletons. This specimen consisted of peripheral blood, obtained on day 0 of AZD1222 vaccination. These receptor sequences come from an adult in good health.

The chain employs TRBV10-3 and TRBJ2-7, with TRBD1 identical over 7 bases. The CDR3 is 11 amino acids. With 5 bases clipped from V and 6 bases from J, the junction kept 1 base outside the gene matches. Germline loops: CDR1 ENHRY, CDR2 SYGVKD. The CDR3 region has the DNA TGTGCCATCAGTAGACAGGGCGAGCAGTACTTC. Translation: CAISRQGEQYF.

The rearrangement uses TRBV19 and TRBJ1-2; D unclear. The V gene's germline CDR1 is LNHDA and CDR2 SQIVND (reference sequence). The CDR3 sequence is 11 residues long. V was clipped by 5 bases and J by 3 bases, with 4 bases between them. The CDR3 sequence: CASSRDYGYTF. DNA of the CDR3: TGTGCCAGTAGTCGGGACTATGGCTACACCTTC.

The chain joins TRBV4-2 to TRBJ2-2, with 14 bases fitting TRBD2. Germline V lookup: CDR1 LGHNA, CDR2 YNFKEQ. This CDR3 comprises 17 residues. Unmatched junction bases numbered 5, after V lost 1 base and J lost 7 bases. The CDR3 loop is CASSQAPTSGRVGELFF. In DNA form, the CDR3 reads TGTGCCAGCAGCCAAGCCCCGACTAGCGGGAGGGTCGGGGAGCTGTTTTTT.

The chain links TRBV30 to TRBJ1-3, with D possibly being TRBD1 (5 bases). CDR1 is GTSNPN, CDR2 SVGIG, per germline (reference sequence). The length of the CDR3 is 13 residues. V gave up 5 bases and J gave up 2 bases, with 10 bases separating them. The CDR3 DNA is TGTGCCTGGGCGTGGGGCGCTGGAAACACCATATATTTT. It yields the protein CAWAWGAGNTIYF. The full variable domain, its missing parts supplied by reference TRBV30 and TRBJ1-3, is SQTIHQWPATLVQPVGSPLSLECTVEGTSNPNLYWYRQAAGRGLQLLFYSVGIGQISSEVPQNLSASRPQDRQFILSSKKLLLSDSGFYLCAWAWGAGNTIYFGEGSWLTVV.

The genes are TRBV28 and TRBJ1-2; D not resolved. Per the germline V gene, CDR1 is MDHEN and CDR2 is SYDVKM. V was trimmed by 7 bases and J by 5 bases, leaving 14 bases between them. This CDR3 is 13 amino acids long. The CDR3 region has the DNA TGTGCCAGCACCACGGGTGTTCGGTATGGCTACACCTTC. Amino acid sequence: CASTTGVRYGYTF.

This clone was seen once. The chain combines TRBV6-1 with TRBJ2-7; TRBD2 matches at 10 bases. The J segment lost 2 bases and the V segment lost 4 bases, leaving 8 bases of the junction unmatched. Germline-derived CDR1 and CDR2 are MNHNS and SASEGT. This CDR3 has 16 residues. The CDR3 DNA reads TGTGCCAGCAGTGCCGCTCTAGCGGGGGTGACCTACGAGCAGTACTTC. It codes for CASSAALAGVTYEQYF.

The chain couples TRBV10-1 to TRBJ2-1; 7 nucleotides align to TRBD2. The CDR3 has 16 residues. The V gene's germline CDR1 is WNHNN and CDR2 SYGVQD (reference sequence). Losses at the gene ends were 5 bases for V and 0 bases for J; bases not matched to a gene: 7. The chain's CDR3 is CASSRGLPYSYNEQFF. CDR3 coding DNA: TGCGCCAGCAGTAGGGGACTACCTTACTCCTACAATGAGCAGTTCTTC.

This sequence joins TRBV7-9 and TRBJ2-2; the match to TRBD2 covers 9 bases. The CDR3 loop spans 14 amino acids. Germline V lookup: CDR1 SEHNR, CDR2 FQNEAQ (reference sequence). V lost 6 bases and J lost 2; bases outside the gene matches: 1. The CDR3 DNA reads as TGTGCCAGCAGGACTAGCGGAAACACCGGGGAGCTGTTTTTT. This gives the protein CASRTSGNTGELFF.

The table lists this clone with a count of one. The chain carries TRBV19 and TRBJ1-5; D gene unclear. V lost 9 bases to trimming and J lost 0 bases, with 15 bases between them. Germline CDR1 reads LNHDA; CDR2 reads SQIVND (reference sequence). CDR3 length: 15 residues. This chain's CDR3 is CASVTLRGSNQPQHF. DNA of the CDR3: TGTGCCAGCGTTACTCTCCGGGGTAGCAATCAGCCCCAGCATTTT.

This clone occurred once. The chain recombines TRBV6-5 with TRBJ1-5, with D unresolved. CDR1 and CDR2 (germline): MNHEY, SVGAGI. This CDR3 has 15 amino acids. Deletions cut 6 bases from V and 9 bases from J, with 21 bases between. Here the CDR3 DNA reads TGTGCCAGCAGACCCGCCCCGGACTCCCCTGGGCCCCAGCATTTT. Protein product: CASRPAPDSPGPQHF.

The chain recombines TRBV27 with TRBJ2-6, with 7 bases identical to TRBD1. The CDR3 spans 16 residues. Germline V lookup: CDR1 MNHEY, CDR2 SMNVEV (reference sequence). V was pared by 6 bases and J by 4 bases, with 9 bases of the junction left unmatched. The chain's CDR3 is CASRQGPQLGANVLTF. Written as DNA, the CDR3 is TGTGCCAGCAGACAGGGGCCCCAACTCGGGGCCAACGTCCTGACTTTC.

This chain connects TRBV28 to TRBJ2-5, with 10 bases identical to TRBD2. Germline CDR1 is MDHEN and CDR2 is SYDVKM. CDR3 length: 16 amino acids. The V gene end was trimmed by 5 bases and the J gene end by 5 bases; junction bases not matched to a gene: 11. As DNA, the CDR3 is TGTGCCAGCAGTCCGACTAGCGGGCGAGGAAAGGAGACCCAGTACTTC. It translates to CASSPTSGRGKETQYF. Full variable domain (outside the CDR3, taken from reference TRBV28 and TRBJ2-5): DVKVTQSSRYLVKRTGEKVFLECVQDMDHENMFWYRQDPGLGLRLIYFSYDVKMKEKGDIPEGYSVSREKKERFSLILESASTNQTSMYLCASSPTSGRGKETQYFGPGTRLLVL.

The V call is TRBV25-1, the J call TRBJ2-1, with D tentatively TRBD1 or TRBD2 (5 bases each). Trimming removed 7 bases from V and 10 bases from J, with 14 bases in between. CDR3 length equals 12 residues. The germline V gene encodes CDR1 MGHDK and CDR2 SYGVNS. In nucleotides, the CDR3 is TGTGCCAGCAACAGAGGGACGGGGGAGCAGTTCTTC. Amino acid sequence: CASNRGTGEQFF.

The J gene is TRBJ2-7, the V gene TRBV2, with D possibly being TRBD2 (6 bases). Trimming took off 6 bases at V and 2 bases at J, with 20 bases between the two ends. Germline assignment: CDR1 SNHLY and CDR2 FYNNEI. The CDR3 consists of 16 residues. As DNA, the CDR3 is TGTGCCAGCAGGACCCCCTGGGGGAGGCAGACCTACGAGCAGTACTTC. It yields the protein CASRTPWGRQTYEQYF. Drawing the rest from reference TRBV2 and TRBJ2-7, the complete variable domain is EPEVTQTPSHQVTQMGQEVILRCVPISNHLYFYWYRQILGQKVEFLVSFYNNEISEKSEIFDDQFSVERPDGSNFTLKIRSTKLEDSAMYFCASRTPWGRQTYEQYFGPGTRLTVT.

The rearrangement joins TRBV19 to TRBJ1-1; no reliable D call. Trimming removed 0 bases at V and 3 bases at J, with 11 bases between. The CDR3 length is 15 residues. The V gene's germline CDR1 is LNHDA and CDR2 SQIVND (reference sequence). The CDR3 bases are TGTGCCAGTAGTATAGACCTTCGGGCCGACACTGAAGCTTTCTTT. Its protein is CASSIDLRADTEAFF. Variable domain in full (rest from reference TRBV19 and TRBJ1-1): DGGITQSPKYLFRKEGQNVTLSCEQNLNHDAMYWYRQDPGQGLRLIYYSQIVNDFQKGDIAEGYSVSREKKESFPLTVTSAQKNPTAFYLCASSIDLRADTEAFFGQGTRLTVV.

The V gene is TRBV7-3, the J gene TRBJ2-7; possibly TRBD2 for D (5 bases). Trimming pared 4 bases from V and 11 bases from J, leaving 21 bases between. CDR3 length equals 14 residues. Per germline, CDR1 SGHTA and CDR2 FQGTGA. This CDR3 is CASSYVPGVEAKYF. The CDR3 region has the DNA TGTGCCAGCAGCTATGTACCCGGGGTTGAAGCCAAGTACTTC.

The J gene is TRBJ1-4, the V gene TRBV3-1 (or the pseudogene TRBV3-2), with D uncertain. The CDR3 is made up of 17 amino acids. In germline, CDR1 is LGHDT, CDR2 YNNKEL (reference sequence). V lost 1 base and J lost 7, with 19 bases in between. For the CDR3, the DNA is TGTGCCAGCAGCCAAGTCCCCGGGTTCCGGGTTTTTGAAAAACTGTTTTTT. This encodes CASSQVPGFRVFEKLFF.

The J gene is TRBJ2-1, the V gene TRBV6-2 or TRBV6-3; D unclear. The CDR3 is 14 residues long. Germline V gene data show CDR1 as MNHEY and CDR2 as SVGEGT. V shed 5 bases and J shed 0 bases, with 8 bases lying between them. CDR3 in DNA: TGTGCCAGCAGTGTTTTTAGCTCCTACAATGAGCAGTTCTTC. Amino acid sequence: CASSVFSSYNEQFF.

This chain joins TRBV24-1 and TRBJ2-2, with 10 bases fitting TRBD1. The CDR3 consists of 20 residues. Trimming removed 1 base from V and 7 bases from J; junction bases left unmatched: 17. Germline V gene lookup returns CDR1 KGHDR and CDR2 SFDVKD. The CDR3 coding sequence is TGTGCCACCAGTGATTTACAAGGGTCCGGGACAGGGGCGACGAACGGGGAGCTGTTTTTT. Protein: CATSDLQGSGTGATNGELFF.

The chain combines TRBV12-3 or TRBV12-4 with TRBJ1-1; no clear D. The CDR3 sequence is 12 residues long. V lost 10 bases and J 4 bases, leaving 13 bases between the germline ends. CDR3 sequence reads: CAIRTIGTEAFF. The DNA for the CDR3 is TGTGCCATCAGGACGATCGGCACTGAAGCTTTCTTT.

V is TRBV14 and J is TRBJ1-1; possibly TRBD1 for D (5 bases). From germline, CDR1 is SGHDN and CDR2 FVKESK. Trimming stripped 5 bases from V and 3 bases from J, with 13 bases between. The CDR3 runs 14 residues. CDR3 loop: CASSTDLGDTEAFF. DNA of the CDR3: TGTGCCAGCAGCACCGATTTGGGGGACACTGAAGCTTTCTTT.

This CDR3 reads CASSIRTSGRVGELFF. The CDR3 region has the DNA TGTGCCAGTAGTATCCGGACTAGCGGGAGGGTGGGGGAGCTGTTTTTT. The chain uses TRBV19 and TRBJ2-2; 15 positions match TRBD2. The CDR3 is 16 amino acids. Germline assignment: CDR1 LNHDA and CDR2 SQIVND (reference sequence). J gave up 8 bases and V 3 bases, and 4 bases lay outside the gene matches.